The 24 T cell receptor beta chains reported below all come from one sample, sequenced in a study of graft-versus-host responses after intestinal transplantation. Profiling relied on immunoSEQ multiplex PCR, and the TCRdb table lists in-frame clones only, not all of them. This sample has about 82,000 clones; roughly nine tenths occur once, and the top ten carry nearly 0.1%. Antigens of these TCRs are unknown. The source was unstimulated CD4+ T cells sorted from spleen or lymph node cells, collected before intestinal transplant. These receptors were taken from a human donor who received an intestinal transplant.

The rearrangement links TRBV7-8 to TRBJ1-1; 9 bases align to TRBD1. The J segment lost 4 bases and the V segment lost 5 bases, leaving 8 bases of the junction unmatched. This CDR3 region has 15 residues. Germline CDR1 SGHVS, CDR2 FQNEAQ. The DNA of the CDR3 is TGTGCCAGCAGCATCCCAGGACAGGGGAGCACTGAAGCTTTCTTT. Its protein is CASSIPGQGSTEAFF.

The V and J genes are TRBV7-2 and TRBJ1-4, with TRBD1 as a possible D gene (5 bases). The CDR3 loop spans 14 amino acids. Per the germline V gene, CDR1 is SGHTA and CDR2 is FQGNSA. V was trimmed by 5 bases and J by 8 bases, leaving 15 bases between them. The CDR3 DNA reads TGTGCCAGCAGCCGCGGACCGCAGGGAGAAAAACTGTTTTTT. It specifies CASSRGPQGEKLFF.

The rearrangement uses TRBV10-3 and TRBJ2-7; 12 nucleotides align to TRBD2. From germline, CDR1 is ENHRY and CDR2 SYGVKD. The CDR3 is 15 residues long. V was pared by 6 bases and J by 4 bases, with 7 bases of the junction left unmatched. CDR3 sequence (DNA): TGTGCCATCAGCAGGACTAGCGGGGACTCATACGAGCAGTACTTC. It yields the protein CAISRTSGDSYEQYF.

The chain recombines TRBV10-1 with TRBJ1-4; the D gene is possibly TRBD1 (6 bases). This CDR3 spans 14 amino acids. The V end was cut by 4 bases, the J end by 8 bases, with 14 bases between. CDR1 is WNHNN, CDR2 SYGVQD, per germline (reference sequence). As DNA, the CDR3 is TGCGCCAGCAGTGGAAACAGGGAGGGGGAAAAACTGTTTTTT. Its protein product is CASSGNREGEKLFF.

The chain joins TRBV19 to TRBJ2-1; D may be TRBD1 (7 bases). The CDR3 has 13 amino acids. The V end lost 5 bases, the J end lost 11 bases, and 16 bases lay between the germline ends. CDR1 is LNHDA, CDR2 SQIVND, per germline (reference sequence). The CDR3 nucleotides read TGTGCCAGTAGTCGGGGGACAGACGCTAAGCAGTTCTTC. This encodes CASSRGTDAKQFF.

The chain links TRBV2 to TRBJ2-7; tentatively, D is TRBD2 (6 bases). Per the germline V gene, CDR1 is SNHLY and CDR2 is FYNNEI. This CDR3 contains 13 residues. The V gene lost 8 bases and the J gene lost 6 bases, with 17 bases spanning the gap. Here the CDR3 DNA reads TGTGCCAGCTCCCCCAGTGGAGGGGTCGAGCAGTACTTC. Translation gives CASSPSGGVEQYF.

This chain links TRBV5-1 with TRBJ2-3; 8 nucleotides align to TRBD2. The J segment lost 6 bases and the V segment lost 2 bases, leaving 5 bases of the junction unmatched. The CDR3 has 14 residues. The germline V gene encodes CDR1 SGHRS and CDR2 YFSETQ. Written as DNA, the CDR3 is TGCGCCAGCAGCTTTGGGACTAGAGCCGATACGCAGTATTTT. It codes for CASSFGTRADTQYF.

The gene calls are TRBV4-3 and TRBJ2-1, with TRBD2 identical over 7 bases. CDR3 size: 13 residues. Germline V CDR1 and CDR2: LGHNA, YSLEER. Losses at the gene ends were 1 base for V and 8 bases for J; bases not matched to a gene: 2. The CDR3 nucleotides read TGCGCCAGCAGCCAAGGGACTAGTGATGAGCAGTTCTTC. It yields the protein CASSQGTSDEQFF.

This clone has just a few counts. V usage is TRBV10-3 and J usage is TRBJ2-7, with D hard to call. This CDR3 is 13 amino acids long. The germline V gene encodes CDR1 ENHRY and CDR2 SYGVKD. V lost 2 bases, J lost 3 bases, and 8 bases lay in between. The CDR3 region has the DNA TGTGCCATCAGTGAGGGGCAGAACTACGAGCAGTACTTC. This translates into CAISEGQNYEQYF.

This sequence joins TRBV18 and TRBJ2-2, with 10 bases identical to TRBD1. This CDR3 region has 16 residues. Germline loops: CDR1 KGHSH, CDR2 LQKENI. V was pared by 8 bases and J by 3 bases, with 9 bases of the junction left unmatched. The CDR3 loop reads CASARDRGPDTGELFF. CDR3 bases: TGTGCCAGCGCACGAGACAGGGGGCCGGACACCGGGGAGCTGTTTTTT.

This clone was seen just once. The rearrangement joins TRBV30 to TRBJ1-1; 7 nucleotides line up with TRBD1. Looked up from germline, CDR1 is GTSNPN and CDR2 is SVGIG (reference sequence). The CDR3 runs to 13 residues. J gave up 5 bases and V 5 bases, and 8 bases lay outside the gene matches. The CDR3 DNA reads TGTGCCTGGTCGACAGGGTTGGGGACTGAAGCTTTCTTT. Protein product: CAWSTGLGTEAFF.

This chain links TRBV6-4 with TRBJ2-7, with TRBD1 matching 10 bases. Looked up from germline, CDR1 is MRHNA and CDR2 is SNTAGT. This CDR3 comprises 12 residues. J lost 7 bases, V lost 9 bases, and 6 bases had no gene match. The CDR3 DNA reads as TGTGCCAGACGTCGACAGGGGGCAGAGCAGTACTTC. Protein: CARRRQGAEQYF.

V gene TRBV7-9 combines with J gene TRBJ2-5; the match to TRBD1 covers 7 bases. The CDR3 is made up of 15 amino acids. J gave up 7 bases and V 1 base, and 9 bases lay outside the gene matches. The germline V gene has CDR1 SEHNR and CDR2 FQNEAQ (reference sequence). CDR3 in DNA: TGTGCCAGCAGCTTAGGTGAACAGGGGTCGGCGACCCAGTACTTC. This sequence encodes CASSLGEQGSATQYF.

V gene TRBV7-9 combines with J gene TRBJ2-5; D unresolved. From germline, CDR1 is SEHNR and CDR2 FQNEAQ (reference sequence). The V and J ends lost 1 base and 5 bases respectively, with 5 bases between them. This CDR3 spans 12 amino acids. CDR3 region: CASSLGRETQYF. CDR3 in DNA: TGTGCCAGCAGCTTAGGCAGGGAGACCCAGTACTTC.

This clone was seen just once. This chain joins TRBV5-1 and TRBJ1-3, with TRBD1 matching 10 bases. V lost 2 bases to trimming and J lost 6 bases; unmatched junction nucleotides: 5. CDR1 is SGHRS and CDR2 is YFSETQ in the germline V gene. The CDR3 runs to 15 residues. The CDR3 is CASSLGTGAANTIYF. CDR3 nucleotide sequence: TGCGCCAGCAGCTTAGGGACAGGGGCTGCAAACACCATATATTTT.

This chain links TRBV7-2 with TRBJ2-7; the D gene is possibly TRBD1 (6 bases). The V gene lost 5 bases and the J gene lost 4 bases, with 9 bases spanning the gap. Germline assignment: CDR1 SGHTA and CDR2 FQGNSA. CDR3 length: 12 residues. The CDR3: CASSAQGYEQYF. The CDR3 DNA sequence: TGTGCCAGCAGCGCACAGGGTTACGAGCAGTACTTC.

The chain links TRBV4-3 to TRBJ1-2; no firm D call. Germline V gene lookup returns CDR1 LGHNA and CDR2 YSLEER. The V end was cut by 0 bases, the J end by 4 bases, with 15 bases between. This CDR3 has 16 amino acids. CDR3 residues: CASSQEIAKNGYGYTF. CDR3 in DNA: TGCGCCAGCAGCCAAGAAATTGCGAAGAACGGCTATGGCTACACCTTC.

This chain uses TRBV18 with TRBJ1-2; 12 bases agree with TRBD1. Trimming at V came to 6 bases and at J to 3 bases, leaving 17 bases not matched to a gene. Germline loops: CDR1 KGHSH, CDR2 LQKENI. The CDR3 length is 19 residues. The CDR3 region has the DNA TGTGCCAGCTCGCCGCTGGAATCCGGGACAGGGGGCACCTACTATGGCTACACCTTC. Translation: CASSPLESGTGGTYYGYTF.

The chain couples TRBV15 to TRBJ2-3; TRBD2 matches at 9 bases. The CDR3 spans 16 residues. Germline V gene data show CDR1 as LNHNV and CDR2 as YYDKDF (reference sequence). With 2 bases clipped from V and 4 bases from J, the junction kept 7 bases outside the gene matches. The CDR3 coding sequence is TGTGCCACCAGCAGATTAGGCGGGGGGGTCTCAGATACGCAGTATTTT. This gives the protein CATSRLGGGVSDTQYF.

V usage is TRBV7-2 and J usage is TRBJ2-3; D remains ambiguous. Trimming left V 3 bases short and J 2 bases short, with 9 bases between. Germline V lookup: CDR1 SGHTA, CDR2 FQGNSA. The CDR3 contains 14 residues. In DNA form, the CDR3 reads TGTGCCAGCAGCTTGCAAGCCCTCACAGATACGCAGTATTTT. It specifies CASSLQALTDTQYF. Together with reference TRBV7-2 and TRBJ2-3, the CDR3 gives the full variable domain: GAGVSQSPSNKVTEKGKDVELRCDPISGHTALYWYRQSLGQGLEFLIYFQGNSAPDKSGLPSDRFSAERTGGSVSTLTIQRTQQEDSAVYLCASSLQALTDTQYFGPGTRLTVL.

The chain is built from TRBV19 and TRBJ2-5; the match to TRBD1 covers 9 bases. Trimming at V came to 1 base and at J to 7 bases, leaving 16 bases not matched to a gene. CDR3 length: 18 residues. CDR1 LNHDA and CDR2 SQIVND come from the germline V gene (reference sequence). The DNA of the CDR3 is TGTGCCAGTAGTATAGGTCTCACAGGGGGCTATCATTTATGGACCCAGTACTTC. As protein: CASSIGLTGGYHLWTQYF. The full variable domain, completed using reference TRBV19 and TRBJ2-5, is DGGITQSPKYLFRKEGQNVTLSCEQNLNHDAMYWYRQDPGQGLRLIYYSQIVNDFQKGDIAEGYSVSREKKESFPLTVTSAQKNPTAFYLCASSIGLTGGYHLWTQYFGPGTRLLVL.

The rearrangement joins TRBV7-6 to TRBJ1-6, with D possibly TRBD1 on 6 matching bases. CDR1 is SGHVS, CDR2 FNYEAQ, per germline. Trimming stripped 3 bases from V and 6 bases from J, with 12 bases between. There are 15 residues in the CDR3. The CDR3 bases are TGTGCCAGCAGCTTCGCAGGGGCTGGTAATTCACCCCTCCACTTT. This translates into CASSFAGAGNSPLHF.

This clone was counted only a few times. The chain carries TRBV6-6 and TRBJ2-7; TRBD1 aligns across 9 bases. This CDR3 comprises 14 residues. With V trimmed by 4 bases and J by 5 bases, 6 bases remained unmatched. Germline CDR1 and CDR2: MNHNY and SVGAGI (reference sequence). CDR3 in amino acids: CASSSGQGSDEQYF. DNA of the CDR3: TGTGCCAGCAGTTCGGGACAGGGAAGCGACGAGCAGTACTTC.

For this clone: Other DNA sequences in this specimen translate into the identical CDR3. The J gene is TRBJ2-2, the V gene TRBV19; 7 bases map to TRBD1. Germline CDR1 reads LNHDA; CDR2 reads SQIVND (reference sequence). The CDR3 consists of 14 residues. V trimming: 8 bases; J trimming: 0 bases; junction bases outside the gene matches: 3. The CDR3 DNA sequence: TGTGCCAGTTCCGGGACAGCGAACACCGGGGAGCTGTTTTTT. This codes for CASSGTANTGELFF.